The 20 T cell receptor beta chains reported below all come from one sample, sequenced in a study of T-cell memory formation after mild COVID-19. Each CDR3 protein gets one entry after TCRdb re-called the 5' RACE reads with MiXCR. The sample has about 340,000 distinct CDR3 sequences; approximately 14% are singletons. The sample taken for sequencing was PBMCs or a T cell subset sorted from them (not recorded which). The receptors were sampled from a man aged 18 to 35 who had mild COVID-19 (a few samples of this study predate the infection). Cell type and time point are not known.

There are many counts of this clonotype. The rearrangement uses TRBV5-1 and TRBJ2-6; D not certain. CDR3 length: 15 amino acids. The germline gives CDR1 SGHRS, CDR2 YFSETQ. V lost 2 bases and J lost 0, with 6 bases in between. The DNA of the CDR3 is TGCGCCAGCAGCTTTGGAATCTCTGGGGCCAACGTCCTGACTTTC. Translating it yields CASSFGISGANVLTF.

This clonotype has just a few counts. This chain links TRBV20-1 with TRBJ2-1; 7 positions match TRBD2. This CDR3 is 13 amino acids long. V shed 3 bases, J shed 2 bases, and the junction held 1 base outside the gene matches. In germline, CDR1 is DFQATT, CDR2 SNEGSKA (reference sequence). The CDR3 sequence is CSASGGTYNEQFF. CDR3 nucleotides: TGCAGTGCTAGCGGGGGGACCTACAATGAGCAGTTCTTC.

This clonotype was seen at least ten times. The rearrangement links TRBV7-9 to TRBJ1-4; D not certain. The length of the CDR3 is 11 residues. Germline V gene data show CDR1 as SEHNR and CDR2 as FQNEAQ (reference sequence). With 3 bases removed from V and 7 bases from J, the gap between germline ends came to 3 bases. The chain's CDR3 is CASSLFEKLFF. The CDR3 DNA follows: TGTGCCAGCAGCTTGTTTGAAAAACTGTTTTTT.

In its sample, this clonotype was seen a few times. This chain connects TRBV18 to TRBJ2-5; D is possibly TRBD1 (6 bases). The CDR3 has 16 amino acids. V lost 1 base, J lost 4 bases, and 16 bases lay in between. CDR1 and CDR2 from the germline V gene are KGHSH and LQKENI. The CDR3 here is CASSPRSGEGGETQYF. CDR3 DNA sequence: TGTGCCAGCTCACCACGGTCCGGGGAAGGGGGAGAGACCCAGTACTTC.

This clonotype occurred many times. The chain couples TRBV6-1 to TRBJ1-2; no firm D call. The ends were cut back, 7 bases at V and 5 bases at J, with 11 bases in the middle. The CDR3 spans 12 residues. Per the germline V gene, CDR1 is MNHNS and CDR2 is SASEGT. The CDR3 bases are TGTGCCAGCACCCTCCCGGGATATGGCTACACCTTC. It is translated as CASTLPGYGYTF.

This clonotype was recorded a few times. The chain is built from TRBV12-3 or TRBV12-4 and TRBJ1-1; D is unresolved. V gave up 3 bases and J gave up 1 base, with 9 bases separating them. The CDR3 contains 14 residues. The CDR3: CASSFNYRNTEAFF. The CDR3 nucleotides read TGTGCCAGCAGTTTTAACTACAGGAACACTGAAGCTTTCTTT.

The chain employs TRBV4-3 and TRBJ2-3, with D perhaps TRBD1 (6 bases). Between the trimmed V and J ends, which lost 6 bases and 5 bases, there was a span of 12 bases. The CDR3 has 13 amino acids. Germline-derived CDR1 and CDR2 are LGHNA and YSLEER. This CDR3 is CASRQTGIDTQYF. CDR3 coding DNA: TGCGCCAGCAGGCAAACAGGGATAGATACGCAGTATTTT.

The J gene is TRBJ2-7, the V gene TRBV20-1, with 7 bases fitting TRBD2. The CDR3 has 15 residues. CDR1 and CDR2 (germline): DFQATT, SNEGSKA (reference sequence). After removal of 0 bases from V and 4 bases from J, the junction contained 9 bases not matched to a gene. The CDR3 DNA sequence: TGCAGTGCTAGAGATCAAAAGCGGGGAATGTACGAGCAGTACTTC. Protein sequence: CSARDQKRGMYEQYF.

This clonotype was observed a few times. This chain links TRBV20-1 with TRBJ1-1; 7 nucleotides agree with TRBD1. The J segment lost 3 bases and the V segment lost 2 bases, leaving 6 bases of the junction unmatched. The germline gives CDR1 DFQATT, CDR2 SNEGSKA (reference sequence). The CDR3 has 14 amino acids. CDR3 bases: TGCAGTGCTAGAAGGGAGGGGGCGTACACTGAAGCTTTCTTT. Its translation is CSARREGAYTEAFF.

The chain uses TRBV2 and TRBJ2-7; a weak D match, TRBD1 (6 bases). The CDR3 has 12 amino acids. V shed 7 bases and J shed 4 bases, with 11 bases lying between them. Per the germline V gene, CDR1 is SNHLY and CDR2 is FYNNEI. CDR3 amino acids: CASTQGLYEQYF. The CDR3 nucleotides are TGTGCCAGCACCCAGGGGCTTTACGAGCAGTACTTC.

This clonotype was observed many times. This sequence joins TRBV5-1 and TRBJ2-3; 12 nucleotides align to TRBD1. The CDR3 length is 16 residues. Germline V CDR1 and CDR2: SGHRS, YFSETQ. J lost 3 bases, V lost 0 bases, and 2 bases had no gene match. This chain's CDR3 is CASSLGGQGATDTQYF. The CDR3 coding sequence is TGCGCCAGCAGCTTGGGGGGACAGGGGGCGACAGATACGCAGTATTTT.

This clonotype has a handful of counts. This chain links TRBV7-6 with TRBJ2-5, with 11 bases matching TRBD2. This CDR3 comprises 18 residues. The V gene's germline CDR1 is SGHVS and CDR2 FNYEAQ. Trimming cost V 5 bases and J 1 base; bases outside gene matches: 12. The CDR3 loop reads CASSPGSGTSGTQETQYF. The CDR3 DNA follows: TGTGCCAGCAGCCCAGGGTCTGGGACTAGCGGCACCCAAGAGACCCAGTACTTC.

This clonotype appeared a few times. V and J are TRBV27 and TRBJ2-7; perhaps D is TRBD1 or TRBD2 (5 bases each). Trimming stripped 3 bases from V and 2 bases from J, with 14 bases between. The germline gives CDR1 MNHEY, CDR2 SMNVEV (reference sequence). The CDR3 consists of 15 residues. CDR3 sequence (DNA): TGTGCCAGCAGTTTTATTCGGGGACGGCCCTACGAGCAGTACTTC. It encodes CASSFIRGRPYEQYF.

This clonotype was counted a few times. The J gene is TRBJ2-6, the V gene TRBV6-5, with TRBD1 identical over 12 bases. This CDR3 comprises 17 residues. V was pared by 5 bases and J by 4 bases, with 6 bases of the junction left unmatched. Per the germline V gene, CDR1 is MNHEY and CDR2 is SVGAGI. CDR3 sequence: CASSGTGGNPGANVLTF. In DNA form, the CDR3 reads TGTGCCAGCAGTGGGACAGGGGGCAATCCCGGGGCCAACGTCCTGACTTTC.

This clonotype was seen a handful of times. J is TRBJ2-2 and V is TRBV7-7; 9 positions agree with TRBD1. Germline V gene sequence: CDR1 SSHAT, CDR2 FNYEAQ (reference sequence). V was clipped by 1 base and J by 1 base; unmatched bases: 7. This CDR3 region has 18 residues. The CDR3 loop reads CASSLDDRGIQNTGELFF. For the CDR3, the DNA is TGTGCCAGCAGCTTAGATGACAGGGGGATACAGAACACCGGGGAGCTGTTTTTT.

This clonotype was seen more than once but under ten times. The rearrangement joins TRBV29-1 to TRBJ2-6, with D possibly matching TRBD2 (6 bases). V lost 2 bases, J lost 0 bases, and 11 bases lay in between. Germline values: CDR1 SQVTM, CDR2 ANQGSEA. The CDR3 is 16 amino acids. The CDR3 is CSVEYGGNSGANVLTF. The DNA for the CDR3 is TGCAGCGTTGAATACGGGGGAAACTCTGGGGCCAACGTCCTGACTTTC.

Only a few counts were recorded for this clonotype. This rearrangement joins TRBV29-1 to TRBJ2-7; D may be TRBD1 or TRBD2 (5 bases each). V gave up 0 bases and J gave up 3 bases, with 15 bases separating them. This CDR3 has 15 residues. Per germline, CDR1 SQVTM and CDR2 ANQGSEA. CDR3 region: CSVEDDGGSNYEQYF. The CDR3, as DNA: TGCAGCGTTGAAGATGATGGGGGAAGTAACTACGAGCAGTACTTC.

This clonotype was seen just once. The chain employs TRBV24-1 and TRBJ2-2, with TRBD1 identical over 8 bases. The junction had 6 bases not matched to a gene; V was cut back by 7 bases and J by 3 bases. CDR3 length equals 15 residues. The germline V gene encodes CDR1 KGHDR and CDR2 SFDVKD. The DNA of the CDR3 is TGTGCCACCAGCTGGACAGGGCTTGACACCGGGGAGCTGTTTTTT. It specifies CATSWTGLDTGELFF.

The rearrangement joins TRBV5-1 to TRBJ2-3, with D possibly matching TRBD1 (6 bases). The CDR3 runs 16 residues. V was clipped by 0 bases and J by 7 bases, with 18 bases between them. Germline V lookup: CDR1 SGHRS, CDR2 YFSETQ. The CDR3 DNA reads TGCGCCAGCAGCTTGGCCCTGGGCAGGGGCCGATATACGCAGTATTTT. Translation: CASSLALGRGRYTQYF.

This clonotype appeared a few times. The J gene is TRBJ2-5, the V gene TRBV5-1; 7 nucleotides agree with TRBD1. CDR1 is SGHRS and CDR2 is YFSETQ in the germline V gene. CDR3 length: 14 amino acids. Losses at the gene ends were 5 bases for V and 2 bases for J; bases not matched to a gene: 6. The CDR3: CASSRQGFQETQYF. The CDR3 DNA is TGCGCCAGCAGTCGACAGGGTTTTCAAGAGACCCAGTACTTC.